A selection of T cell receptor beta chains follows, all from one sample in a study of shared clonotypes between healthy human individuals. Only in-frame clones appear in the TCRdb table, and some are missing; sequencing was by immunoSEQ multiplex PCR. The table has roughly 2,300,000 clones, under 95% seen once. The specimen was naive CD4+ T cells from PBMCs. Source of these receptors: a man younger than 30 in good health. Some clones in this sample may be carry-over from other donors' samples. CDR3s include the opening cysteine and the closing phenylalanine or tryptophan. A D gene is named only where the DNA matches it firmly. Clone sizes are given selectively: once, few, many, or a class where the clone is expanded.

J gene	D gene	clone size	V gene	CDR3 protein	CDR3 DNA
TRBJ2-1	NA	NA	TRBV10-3	CAISEPGIAARNEQFF	TGTGCCATCAGTGAGCCCGGAATAGCGGCAAGGAATGAGCAGTTCTTC
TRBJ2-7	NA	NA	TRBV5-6	CASSLQGYEQYF	TGTGCCAGCAGCTTACAGGGTTACGAGCAGTACTTC
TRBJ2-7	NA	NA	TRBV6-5	CASTPPLGGGQYF	TGTGCCAGCACCCCACCCCTCGGAGGCGGGCAGTACTTC
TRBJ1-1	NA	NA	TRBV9	CASSAQAGGEGTEAFF	TGTGCCAGCAGCGCACAAGCGGGTGGAGAAGGGACTGAAGCTTTCTTT
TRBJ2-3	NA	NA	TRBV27	CASSLIRVADTQYF	TGTGCCAGCAGTTTAATCCGTGTGGCAGATACGCAGTATTTT
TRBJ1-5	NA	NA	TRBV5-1	CASSPGQGEPQHF	TGCGCCAGCAGCCCCGGCCAGGGTGAGCCCCAGCATTTT
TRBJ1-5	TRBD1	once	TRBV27	CASSLRAGGSNQPQHF	TGTGCCAGCAGTTTACGGGCAGGGGGTAGCAATCAGCCCCAGCATTTT
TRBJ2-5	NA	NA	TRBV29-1	CSVGGGRPELQETQYF	TGCAGCGTTGGTGGGGGACGGCCAGAGTTACAAGAGACCCAGTACTTC
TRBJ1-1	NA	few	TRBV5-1	CASSLNPTNTEAFF	TGCGCCAGCAGCTTGAATCCGACAAACACTGAAGCTTTCTTT
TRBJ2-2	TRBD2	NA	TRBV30	CAWSKLAGTGELFF	TGTGCCTGGAGTAAACTAGCGGGCACCGGGGAGCTGTTTTTT
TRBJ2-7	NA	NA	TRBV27	CASIDTSHEQYF	TGTGCCAGCATTGATACCTCCCACGAGCAGTACTTC
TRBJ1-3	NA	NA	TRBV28	CASRSPGLARGSGNTIYF	TGTGCCAGCAGATCCCCTGGACTGGCGAGGGGCTCTGGAAACACCATATATTTT
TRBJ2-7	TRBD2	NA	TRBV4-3	CASSQGTSEYYEQYF	TGCGCCAGCAGCCAAGGGACTAGCGAATACTACGAGCAGTACTTC
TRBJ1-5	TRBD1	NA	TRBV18	CASSPDRGRQPQHF	TGTGCCAGCTCACCTGACAGGGGGCGACAGCCCCAGCATTTT
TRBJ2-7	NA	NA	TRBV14	CASSQRPGSPYEQYF	TGTGCCAGCAGCCAACGTCCCGGGTCCCCCTACGAGCAGTACTTC
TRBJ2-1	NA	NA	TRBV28	CASSLPRDEQFF	TGTGCCAGCAGTCTCCCTAGAGATGAGCAGTTCTTC
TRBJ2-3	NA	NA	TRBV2	CATSRRGTQYF	TGTGCCACCAGCCGGCGGGGTACGCAGTATTTT
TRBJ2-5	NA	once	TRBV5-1	CASSRRDSGETQYF	TGCGCCAGCAGCCGGAGGGACAGCGGGGAGACCCAGTACTTC
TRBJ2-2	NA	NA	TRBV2	CASRTSQGNTGELFF	TGTGCCAGCAGGACCTCACAGGGGAACACCGGGGAGCTGTTTTTT
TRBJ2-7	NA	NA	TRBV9	CASSVGRGTYEQYF	TGTGCCAGCAGCGTAGGTCGGGGAACCTACGAGCAGTACTTC
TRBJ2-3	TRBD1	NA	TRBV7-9	CASSFRQGATDTQYF	TGTGCCAGCAGCTTCCGACAGGGGGCCACAGATACGCAGTATTTT
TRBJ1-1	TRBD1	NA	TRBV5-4	CASSFPGQVNTEAFF	TGTGCCAGCAGCTTTCCCGGACAGGTGAACACTGAAGCTTTCTTT
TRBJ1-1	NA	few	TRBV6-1	CASSEHSEAFF	TGTGCCAGCAGTGAACACAGTGAAGCTTTCTTT
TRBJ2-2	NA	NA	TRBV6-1	CASSEALGRGRTGELFF	TGTGCCAGCAGTGAAGCCTTGGGGCGAGGAAGGACCGGGGAGCTGTTTTTT